These 28 T cell receptor beta chains came from one sample sequenced in a study of blood T cell repertoires in COVID-19. TCRdb's copy holds only in-frame clones and misses some; the assay was immunoSEQ multiplex PCR. The table lists about 170,000 clones, more than 80% of them singletons, with approximately 12% in the top ten. Sequencing was performed on PBMCs or T cells enriched from blood (not recorded which). The receptors here all came from a man aged 45-65 years who had recovered from COVID-19.

This clone occurred a few times. The chain uses TRBV7-9 and TRBJ1-2, with 7 bases matching TRBD1. The CDR3 has 12 amino acids. CDR1 and CDR2 from the germline V gene are SEHNR and FQNEAQ (reference sequence). The trim removed 5 bases at V and 7 bases at J, leaving 4 bases unmatched. The CDR3 nucleotides read TGTGCCAGCAGCCCGAGACAGGGTGGCTACACCTTC. Protein product: CASSPRQGGYTF.

V usage is TRBV7-2 and J usage is TRBJ2-7, with TRBD2 matching over 14 bases. Germline V gene lookup returns CDR1 SGHTA and CDR2 FQGNSA. CDR3 length: 17 amino acids. Losses at the gene ends were 4 bases for V and 0 bases for J; bases not matched to a gene: 5. In DNA, the CDR3 is TGTGCCAGCAGCTGGGGACTAGCGGGGGACATCTCCTACGAGCAGTACTTC. This encodes CASSWGLAGDISYEQYF.

This clone turned up a few times. V usage is TRBV9 and J usage is TRBJ1-1; TRBD1 aligns across 7 bases. The CDR3 length is 15 residues. The V gene end was trimmed by 0 bases and the J gene end by 3 bases; junction bases not matched to a gene: 5. Looked up from germline, CDR1 is SGDLS and CDR2 is YYNGEE. Here the CDR3 DNA reads TGTGCCAGCAGCGTAGAACAGGGGCAGGACACTGAAGCTTTCTTT. Protein: CASSVEQGQDTEAFF.

This clone was detected many times. This chain uses TRBV30 with TRBJ2-7; TRBD1 matches 7 bases. After removal of 4 bases from V and 3 bases from J, the junction contained 9 bases not matched to a gene. Germline CDR1 reads GTSNPN; CDR2 reads SVGIG (reference sequence). The CDR3 consists of 14 residues. The CDR3 spells CAWTPGTANYEQYF. The CDR3 DNA is TGTGCCTGGACCCCAGGGACAGCGAACTACGAGCAGTACTTC.

V usage is TRBV19 and J usage is TRBJ1-5; D ambiguous. The CDR3 contains 14 residues. Trimming removed 3 bases at V and 4 bases at J, with 10 bases between. The germline gives CDR1 LNHDA, CDR2 SQIVND (reference sequence). The CDR3 region has the DNA TGTGCCAGTAGTATCCCCGGAGCAAATCAGCCCCAGCATTTT. Translating it yields CASSIPGANQPQHF.

J is TRBJ1-2 and V is TRBV7-9, with a weak D call TRBD1 (5 bases). CDR3 length: 15 residues. CDR1 and CDR2 (germline): SEHNR, FQNEAQ (reference sequence). Trimming took 2 bases from V and 0 from J, leaving 10 bases between them. Written as DNA, the CDR3 is TGTGCCAGCAGCTTACTAGGGGCGACTAACTATGGCTACACCTTC. Its protein is CASSLLGATNYGYTF.

The V call is TRBV10-3, the J call TRBJ1-2; D is undetermined. V dropped 5 bases and J dropped 4 bases, with 14 bases sitting between them. Per the germline V gene, CDR1 is ENHRY and CDR2 is SYGVKD. The length of the CDR3 is 14 residues. CDR3 nucleotides: TGTGCCATCAGTCTCTGGGGAGGAGGCTATGGCTACACCTTC. This translates into CAISLWGGGYGYTF.

The chain couples TRBV4-3 to TRBJ1-5; unclear D gene. V lost 1 base to trimming and J lost 5 bases, with 9 bases between them. The CDR3 spans 14 residues. CDR1 LGHNA and CDR2 YSLEER come from the germline V gene. The CDR3 is CASSQGGGHQPQHF. The CDR3 region has the DNA TGCGCCAGCAGCCAAGGGGGAGGACATCAGCCCCAGCATTTT.

J is TRBJ2-2 and V is TRBV9, with 7 positions matching TRBD1. J lost 4 bases, V lost 4 bases, and 1 base had no gene match. The CDR3 is 13 residues long. Germline loops: CDR1 SGDLS, CDR2 YYNGEE. CDR3 protein: CASSRGPTGELFF. For the CDR3, the DNA is TGTGCCAGCAGCAGGGGGCCCACCGGGGAGCTGTTTTTT.

The chain combines TRBV7-2 with TRBJ2-3, with TRBD2 matching 13 bases. The CDR3 length is 15 residues. CDR1 SGHTA and CDR2 FQGNSA come from the germline V gene. Unmatched junction bases numbered 5, after V lost 7 bases and J lost 4 bases. The CDR3 coding sequence is TGTGCCAGCACCACTAGCGGGGGGGCCGCAGATACGCAGTATTTT. This translates into CASTTSGGAADTQYF.

V gene TRBV7-3 combines with J gene TRBJ2-1, with 7 bases lining up with TRBD1. The germline CDR1 and CDR2 sequences are SGHTA and FQGTGA. V trimming: 4 bases; J trimming: 0 bases; junction bases outside the gene matches: 6. CDR3 length: 16 amino acids. CDR3 region: CASSSRQGNSYNEQFF. DNA of the CDR3: TGTGCCAGCAGCTCCAGACAGGGAAACTCCTACAATGAGCAGTTCTTC.

This clone was detected once. The rearrangement links TRBV5-1 to TRBJ2-3; 7 bases align to TRBD1. The germline V gene encodes CDR1 SGHRS and CDR2 YFSETQ. With 0 bases clipped from V and 2 bases from J, the junction kept 3 bases outside the gene matches. The CDR3 runs to 15 residues. This CDR3 reads CASSLGGQVTDTQYF. CDR3 sequence (DNA): TGCGCCAGCAGCTTGGGAGGACAGGTCACAGATACGCAGTATTTT.

The chain employs TRBV5-1 and TRBJ2-2, with a weak D call TRBD1 (6 bases). The CDR3 loop spans 14 amino acids. Germline assignment: CDR1 SGHRS and CDR2 YFSETQ. The germline V and J ends were trimmed by 6 bases and 0 bases, with 9 bases remaining between them. CDR3 DNA: TGCGCCAGCACAAGGGACACGAACACCGGGGAGCTGTTTTTT. Amino acid sequence: CASTRDTNTGELFF.

This chain uses TRBV18 with TRBJ1-3, with 7 bases identical to TRBD1. CDR3 length: 14 residues. The germline V gene encodes CDR1 KGHSH and CDR2 LQKENI. V trimming: 7 bases; J trimming: 4 bases; junction bases outside the gene matches: 7. In nucleotides, the CDR3 is TGTGCCAGCTACGACAGGGTTCCCGGAAACACCATATATTTT. It yields the protein CASYDRVPGNTIYF.

The genes are TRBV12-3 or TRBV12-4 and TRBJ2-5; D is possibly TRBD2 (5 bases). There are 13 residues in the CDR3. V lost 3 bases to trimming and J lost 9 bases, with 14 bases between them. As DNA, the CDR3 is TGTGCCAGCAGTTTTGGACGGGGAGTCGCCCAGTACTTC. Amino acids: CASSFGRGVAQYF.

The chain recombines TRBV2 with TRBJ1-5, with unresolved D. The CDR3 covers 16 residues. Germline V gene sequence: CDR1 SNHLY, CDR2 FYNNEI. Trimming cost V 1 base and J 0 bases, with 10 bases left between them. CDR3 DNA sequence: TGTGCCAGCAGTGAAGAGCATGTCGCTAGCAATCAGCCCCAGCATTTT. This codes for CASSEEHVASNQPQHF.

The genes are TRBV3-1 (or the pseudogene TRBV3-2) and TRBJ2-1; possible D gene TRBD2, 5 bases. V was clipped by 3 bases and J by 9 bases, with 21 bases between them. Germline CDR1 reads LGHDT; CDR2 reads YNNKEL (reference sequence). The CDR3 length is 16 residues. Here the CDR3 DNA reads TGTGCCAGCAGCCACACCACGCAACTAGTAGCTGGTGAGCAGTTCTTC. This gives the protein CASSHTTQLVAGEQFF.

In its sample, this clone was seen once. The chain employs TRBV15 and TRBJ2-3; 10 positions match TRBD2. CDR1 is LNHNV and CDR2 is YYDKDF in the germline V gene (reference sequence). V was clipped by 4 bases and J by 6 bases; unmatched bases: 19. The CDR3 loop spans 19 amino acids. The CDR3 bases are TGTGCCACCAGCACAGATCAGCGGGATGTAGCGGGGGGCGTGGATACGCAGTATTTT. Translation: CATSTDQRDVAGGVDTQYF.

The chain uses TRBV2 and TRBJ1-5; D uncertain. The CDR3 length is 13 residues. Trimming removed 0 bases at V and 9 bases at J, with 9 bases between. CDR1 is SNHLY, CDR2 FYNNEI, per germline. The CDR3 reads CASSEARPGPQHF. CDR3 DNA: TGTGCCAGCAGTGAAGCGCGTCCGGGGCCCCAGCATTTT.

The CDR3: CASSLVGQSGGETQYF. CDR3 DNA: TGTGCCAGCAGCTTGGTGGGTCAGTCCGGCGGGGAGACCCAGTACTTC. This sequence joins TRBV5-5 and TRBJ2-5, with D possibly TRBD2 on 5 matching bases. This CDR3 has 16 residues. CDR1 is SGHKS and CDR2 is YYEKEE in the germline V gene (reference sequence). V lost 0 bases and J lost 5, with 17 bases in between.

This chain links TRBV9 with TRBJ2-2; D call uncertain. V was shortened by 2 bases and J by 4 bases, with 12 bases between the two germline ends. Germline values: CDR1 SGDLS, CDR2 YYNGEE. The CDR3 spans 15 residues. CDR3 in amino acids: CASSVGSTITGELFF. The DNA for the CDR3 is TGTGCCAGCAGCGTGGGTTCGACAATCACCGGGGAGCTGTTTTTT.

The rearrangement uses TRBV19 and TRBJ1-5; 8 bases are a match to TRBD1. The CDR3 has 15 residues. Trimming took 3 bases from V and 4 from J; bases not matched to a gene: 5. Germline-derived CDR1 and CDR2 are LNHDA and SQIVND (reference sequence). The CDR3 DNA reads TGTGCCAGTAGTATTCAGGGGGCGCGTAATCAGCCCCAGCATTTT. Its protein is CASSIQGARNQPQHF.

The rearrangement links TRBV7-3 to TRBJ2-2; 7 nucleotides agree with TRBD1. Germline V lookup: CDR1 SGHTA, CDR2 FQGTGA. V was clipped by 5 bases and J by 5 bases; unmatched bases: 8. The CDR3 runs to 15 residues. CDR3 bases: TGTGCCAGCAGCGTCGGGACAGTCGGGACCGGGGAGCTGTTTTTT. This encodes CASSVGTVGTGELFF.

V gene TRBV6-1 combines with J gene TRBJ1-5; D is undetermined. The germline V gene has CDR1 MNHNS and CDR2 SASEGT. The CDR3 runs to 11 residues. Trimming stripped 2 bases from V and 9 bases from J, with 5 bases between. Here the CDR3 reads CASSETLPQHF. The CDR3, as DNA: TGTGCCAGCAGTGAAACATTGCCCCAGCATTTT.

V is TRBV10-3 and J is TRBJ2-7, with a weak D call TRBD2 (6 bases). With 6 bases removed from V and 1 base from J, the gap between germline ends came to 7 bases. Per germline, CDR1 ENHRY and CDR2 SYGVKD. The CDR3 has 12 residues. The CDR3 reads CAISGTSYEQYF. For the CDR3, the DNA is TGTGCCATCAGCGGGACTTCCTACGAGCAGTACTTC.

The rearrangement joins TRBV6-5 to TRBJ1-5, with D hard to call. The CDR3 covers 13 residues. V was cut by 3 bases and J by 7 bases, with 10 bases left in between. Germline V gives CDR1 MNHEY, CDR2 SVGAGI. In DNA, the CDR3 is TGTGCCAGCAGTTATCGGGAAAGACAGCCCCAGCATTTT. Translated: CASSYRERQPQHF.

The rearrangement uses TRBV2 and TRBJ1-6; 10 bases are shared with TRBD1. With 5 bases clipped from V and 12 bases from J, the junction kept 13 bases outside the gene matches. The CDR3 extends over 16 amino acids. CDR1 SNHLY and CDR2 FYNNEI come from the germline V gene. This CDR3 reads CASSITGTGASGPLHF. The DNA for the CDR3 is TGTGCCAGCAGTATAACCGGGACAGGGGCCTCTGGACCCCTCCACTTT.

CDR3 nucleotides: TGTGCCAGTAAGGAGGGGGCGATAGGTAATTCACCCCTCCACTTT. It yields the protein CASKEGAIGNSPLHF. The V call is TRBV19, the J call TRBJ1-6, with 7 bases identical to TRBD1. V gave up 7 bases and J gave up 6 bases; unmatched junction bases: 9. This CDR3 contains 15 residues. Per the germline V gene, CDR1 is LNHDA and CDR2 is SQIVND (reference sequence). Complete variable domain (other parts from reference TRBV19 and TRBJ1-6): DGGITQSPKYLFRKEGQNVTLSCEQNLNHDAMYWYRQDPGQGLRLIYYSQIVNDFQKGDIAEGYSVSREKKESFPLTVTSAQKNPTAFYLCASKEGAIGNSPLHFGNGTRLTVT.